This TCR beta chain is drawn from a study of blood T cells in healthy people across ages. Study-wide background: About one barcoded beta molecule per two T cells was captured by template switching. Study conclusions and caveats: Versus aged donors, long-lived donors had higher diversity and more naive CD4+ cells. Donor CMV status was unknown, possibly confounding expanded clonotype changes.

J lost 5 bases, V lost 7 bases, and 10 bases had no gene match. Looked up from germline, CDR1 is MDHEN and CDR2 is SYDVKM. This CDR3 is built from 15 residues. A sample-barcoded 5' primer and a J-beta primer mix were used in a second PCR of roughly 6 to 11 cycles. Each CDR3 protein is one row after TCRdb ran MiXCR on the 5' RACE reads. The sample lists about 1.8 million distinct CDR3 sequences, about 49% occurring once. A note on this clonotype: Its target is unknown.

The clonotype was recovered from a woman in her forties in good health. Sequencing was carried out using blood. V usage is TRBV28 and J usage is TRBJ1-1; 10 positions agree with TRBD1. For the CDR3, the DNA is TGTGCCAGCATCGACAGGGGGCGGGGGACTACTGAAGCTTTCTTT. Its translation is CASIDRGRGTTEAFF.